This record concerns one T cell receptor beta chain sequence. The antigen remains unidentified. Germline CDR1 reads SNHLY; CDR2 reads FYNNEI. The CDR3 length is 14 residues. V trimming: 8 bases; J trimming: 1 base; junction bases outside the gene matches: 7. This specimen comes from a study of T cell repertoires in cytomegalovirus infection. Study information: Public TCR beta signatures were indicative of both CMV infection and a matching HLA type.

Each CDR3 protein is one row after TCRdb ran MiXCR on the reads. The profile shows 350,000 to 550,000 distinct CDR3 sequences, approximately 32% of them singletons. Study-wide points: HLA-C-restricted CMV clonotypes gave the most frequent clonotype in two of eight donors. The cumulative frequency of public TCR beta families identified carriers of CMV plus the relevant HLA.

The receptor was isolated from a human donor in good health (CMV status not recorded). Some clones in this sample may be carry-over from other donors' samples. The V call is TRBV2, the J call TRBJ1-1; TRBD1 aligns across 7 bases. What was sequenced was PBMCs. The CDR3 loop is CASGKQGWNTEAFF. The CDR3 nucleotides are TGTGCCAGCGGGAAACAGGGGTGGAACACTGAAGCTTTCTTT.